This T cell receptor beta chain was sequenced for a study of T cells in Graves' hyperthyroidism and ophthalmopathy. Study-wide background: Before any treatment, at initial diagnosis, peripheral blood was collected.

This clonotype was counted at least ten times. Cells are PBMCs isolated from around 9.4 ml of fresh blood. RNA transcripts served as the template for amplifying TCR beta CDR3 regions. First-round RT-PCR with HTBI primers amplified the TCR CDR3 region. TCRdb recomputed calls from the multiplex PCR reads with MiXCR, one row per CDR3 protein. The repertoire has roughly 380,000 distinct CDR3 sequences, approximately 19% of them found once; the top ten carry 3.7%. The V end was cut by 0 bases, the J end by 1 base, with 7 bases between. The CDR3 sequence is 14 residues long. Germline V gives CDR1 SGHRS, CDR2 YFSETQ.

The rearrangement uses TRBV5-1 and TRBJ1-1, with D unclear. The receptor comes from a woman aged 18 to 35 with Graves' hyperthyroidism. Sequencing input: blood. CDR3 sequence (DNA): TGCGCCAGCAGCTTGGAAGCGCCGAACACTGAAGCTTTCTTT. This sequence encodes CASSLEAPNTEAFF. Looking up the rest from reference TRBV5-1 and TRBJ1-1 gives the full variable domain: KAGVTQTPRYLIKTRGQQVTLSCSPISGHRSVSWYQQTPGQGLQFLFEYFSETQRNKGNFPGRFSGRQFSNSRSEMNVSTLELGDSALYLCASSLEAPNTEAFFGQGTRLTVV.